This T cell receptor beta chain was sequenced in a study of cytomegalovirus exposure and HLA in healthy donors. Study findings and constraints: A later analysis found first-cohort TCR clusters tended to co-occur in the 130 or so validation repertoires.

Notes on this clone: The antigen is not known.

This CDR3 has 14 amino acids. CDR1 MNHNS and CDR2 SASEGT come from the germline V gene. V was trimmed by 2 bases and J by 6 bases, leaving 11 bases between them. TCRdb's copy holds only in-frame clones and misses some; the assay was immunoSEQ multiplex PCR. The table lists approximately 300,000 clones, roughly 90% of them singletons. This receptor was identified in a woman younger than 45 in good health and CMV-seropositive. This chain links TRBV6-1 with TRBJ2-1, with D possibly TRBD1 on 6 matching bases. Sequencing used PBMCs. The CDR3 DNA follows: TGTGCCAGCAGTGAACCAGGGGAATCCAATGAGCAGTTCTTC. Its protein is CASSEPGESNEQFF.